This entry is about one T cell receptor beta chain. The antigen it recognizes is unknown. Qualities for individual bases were not recorded, and no much larger clone is one base off. TCR beta chain CDR3 regions were immunosequenced using the ImmunoSEQ Assay (Adaptive Biotechnologies). In the paper's pipeline: TCRB rearrangements, read counts, read proportions and gene usage were exported through the ImmunoSEQ Analyzer platform. T-cell clonality was calculated from productive rearrangements as 1 minus Pielou's evenness. Clonal space homeostasis binned clonotypes as rare, small, medium, large or hyperexpanded (0.01 to 1 of the repertoire). TCR productive clonality was compared across immune clusters C1, C2 and C3 using the Wilcoxon rank sum test. This immuneACCESS table, as held by TCRdb, lists in-frame sequences with V and J called but not all clones. Of the missing ones, under half trace to an unresolved V gene in checked studies; the others have no known cause. V, J and clone size are taken as reported in that table, and D and trimming were inferred from the DNA itself. The sample table lists about 4,600 clones, roughly 77% of them with a count of one. The leading ten clones occupy about 15% of the sample.

The tumors sampled were post-treatment primary, local recurrence and metastasis specimens taken from patients with a poor prognosis. V loses 2 bases, J loses 0 bases, and the germline ends lie 5 bases apart. Measured from the cysteine to the phenylalanine, the CDR3 is 15 residues long. Only the CDR3 portion is preserved as DNA: 45 bases, with reading frame beginning at the first base. CDR1 and CDR2, looked up from the germline V gene, are SGHTA and FQGTGA. The data derive from a study of the immune and genomic landscape of osteosarcoma (dated by TCRdb to about 2020). Background for the entire study: The overall cohort was composed of a few dozen pediatric and adult patients with high-grade osteosarcoma, and a median age at diagnosis of roughly 25 years (range about 5-81) was recorded. The cohort was enriched for poor-risk disease, as unfavorable pathologic response to standard therapy was shown in around 73% of the cohort and roughly two thirds of the cohort were deceased. Patients in the overall cohort were roughly 60% male, and approximately 73% presented with localized disease at diagnosis. The study profiled osteosarcoma specimens with whole genome, RNA and T-cell receptor sequencing plus immunohistochemistry and reverse phase protein arrays to define immunogenic potential. To characterize the osteosarcoma immunogenomic landscape, the TCR sequencing results were combined with transcriptome, protein array and immunostaining data. An explanation for the limited clinical activity of immune checkpoint inhibitors in osteosarcoma was sought in the study. Each of a few patients provided a couple of samples from the same tumor site. Overall study results and their limits: No statistical method determined sample size because osteosarcoma is rare and all possible samples were collected. Matched blood was collected from only a couple of patients, alongside the frozen tumor specimens. Rather than matched normal tissue, external data from normal skin and healthy peripheral blood provided the clonality benchmarks. Although TCR productive clonality was higher in the immune-hot C3 cluster than in the cold C1 cluster, TCR productive clonality was still low overall. Productive TCR clonality was low overall, averaging roughly 0.09 with a maximum of roughly 0.3, suggesting limited T-cell clonal expansion. About five cases had a single hyperexpanded clone dominating the repertoire, and all had fewer than 100 T-cell clonotypes.

The rearranged segments are TRBV7-3 and TRBJ2-6; no D segment can be confidently identified. The sequencing sample was made of osteosarcoma tumor tissue from the femur. The sequence came from a human donor with osteosarcoma. CDR3 reads: CASSLVFSGANVLTF. In nucleotides, the sequence is TGTGCCAGCAGCTTAGTTTTCTCTGGGGCCAACGTCCTGACTTTC.